These T cell receptor beta chains were read from a single sample in a study of human T cells and chemical hapten exposure. TCRdb ran MiXCR on the RACE reads and lists one entry per CDR3 protein. The sample has 85,000 to 100,000 distinct CDR3 sequences; around an eighth are singletons. Sequencing was performed on whole blood, taken in connection with sensitization to the hapten diphenylcyclopropenone (DPC). The receptors stem from a woman in her 40s with alopecia areata. Some clones in this sample may be carry-over from other donors' samples. The CDR3 runs from the conserved cysteine through the conserved F or W. A D gene is named only where the DNA matches it firmly. Not all rows give a size; the values are once, few, many and, for expanded clones, a class.

j_gene	d_gene	abundance	v_gene	CDR3nt	CDR3aa
TRBJ2-3	TRBD2	NA	TRBV4-2	TGTGCCAGCAGCCAAGATGGGTCTAGCGGGAGTATCCCACCAGATACGCAGTATTTT	CASSQDGSSGSIPPDTQYF
TRBJ2-7	NA	many	TRBV11-2	TGTGCCAGCAGTCTAAGCCCTTCCTACGAGCAGTACTTC	CASSLSPSYEQYF
TRBJ2-3	NA	NA	TRBV9	TGTGCCAGCAGCATGGTGTCCTACACAGATACGCAGTATTTT	CASSMVSYTDTQYF
TRBJ2-6	TRBD1	few	TRBV29-1	TGCAGCGTTGAAGGGGACAGATCCTTCTCTGGGGCCAACGTCCTGACTTTC	CSVEGDRSFSGANVLTF
TRBJ1-2	TRBD1	many	TRBV28	TGTGCCAGCAGCTGGGACAGGGGAGGTGGCTACACCTTC	CASSWDRGGGYTF
TRBJ2-3	NA	many	TRBV29-1	TGCAGCGTGTCTAGCGTTGGCGCAGATACGCAGTATTTT	CSVSSVGADTQYF
TRBJ2-1	TRBD2	NA	TRBV29-1	TGCAGCGTTGACGGGACTAGCGGGAGTACCTACAATGAGCAGTTCTTC	CSVDGTSGSTYNEQFF
TRBJ2-3	TRBD2	many	TRBV7-7	TGTGCTAGCAGCAGACTAGCGGGAGGAGACACAGATACGCAGTATTTT	CASSRLAGGDTDTQYF
TRBJ1-5	NA	NA	TRBV6-6	TGTGCCAGCAGTTACGGGGCAGCCAATCAGCCCCAGCATTTT	CASSYGAANQPQHF
TRBJ2-1	NA	few	TRBV5-1	TGCGCCAGCAGCTTAGGCGCCGGCTCCTACAATGAGCAGTTCTTC	CASSLGAGSYNEQFF
TRBJ1-5	NA	once	TRBV28	TGTGCCAGCAGTTTGAGGGGCATGGGCAATCAGCCCCAGCATTTT	CASSLRGMGNQPQHF
TRBJ2-7	NA	many	TRBV20-1	TGCAGTGCTAACGTACTAGGCGGAGGATACGAGCAGTACTTC	CSANVLGGGYEQYF
TRBJ2-7	NA	many	TRBV10-1	TGCGCCAGCACCCCTTCGTCGGGTCCTAGGAACCCCTCCTACGAGCAGTACTTC	CASTPSSGPRNPSYEQYF
TRBJ2-1	NA	few	TRBV29-1	TGCAGCGTGGGCGACAGGTACAATGAGCAGTTCTTC	CSVGDRYNEQFF
TRBJ1-1	NA	few	TRBV3-1	TGTGCCAGCAGCCTCCGTGGTCCCACTGAAGCTTTCTTT	CASSLRGPTEAFF
TRBJ2-2	NA	NA	TRBV2	TGTGCCAGCAGTGAGGAGGTTACCGGGGAGCTGTTTTTT	CASSEEVTGELFF
TRBJ2-1	NA	many	TRBV21-1	TGTGCCAGCAGCAAAGGAAGGCAGGGGGCCTACAATGAGCAGTTCTTC	CASSKGRQGAYNEQFF
TRBJ2-3	TRBD2	NA	TRBV3-1	TGTGCCAGCAGCCCGGGACTAGCGGGGGCCACAGATACGCAGTATTTT	CASSPGLAGATDTQYF
TRBJ2-1	TRBD2	NA	TRBV12-3/TRBV12-4	TGTGCCAGCAGTCTTGGACTAGCGGGAAAGGTGGGCAATGAGCAGTTCTTC	CASSLGLAGKVGNEQFF
TRBJ1-1	NA	NA	TRBV7-2	TGTGCCAGCAGCCCCCGGGGGCAAACGAACACTGAAGCTTTCTTT	CASSPRGQTNTEAFF
TRBJ2-1	TRBD2	few	TRBV27	TGTGCCAGCAGCGGGATAGCGGGAATGAATGAGCAGTTCTTC	CASSGIAGMNEQFF
TRBJ2-7	NA	few	TRBV27	TGTGCCAGCAGGAGCGGAACCGAGCAGTACTTC	CASRSGTEQYF
TRBJ2-5	NA	many	TRBV19	TGTGCCAGTAGAGAAGACAGGAGCCAAGAGACCCAGTACTTC	CASREDRSQETQYF
TRBJ2-1	NA	few	TRBV7-6	TGTGCCAGCAGCTTAGAGCCTCCCCGCGGCTACAATGAGCAGTTCTTC	CASSLEPPRGYNEQFF
TRBJ2-3	NA	few	TRBV7-3	TGTGCCAGCAGCTTAATTTCGGGGGCCACAGATACGCAGTATTTT	CASSLISGATDTQYF
TRBJ2-3	TRBD2	many	TRBV5-4	TGTGCCAGCAGCTTGAGGGGACTAGCGGGAGGTACAGATACGCAGTATTTT	CASSLRGLAGGTDTQYF
TRBJ2-1	NA	many	TRBV24-1	TGTGCCACCAGTACAAGAGCTGGCGGCGGGGGCATACCCTACAATGAGCAGTTCTTC	CATSTRAGGGGIPYNEQFF
TRBJ2-7	TRBD1	many	TRBV11-2	TGTGCCAGCCGCGGACAGGGGGCTCGGGAGCAGTACTTC	CASRGQGAREQYF
TRBJ2-1	NA	many	TRBV6-2/TRBV6-3	TGTGCCAGCAGTCCACTCCTTGACGCGGGTGAGCAGTTCTTC	CASSPLLDAGEQFF
TRBJ2-3	TRBD2	NA	TRBV27	TGTGCCAGCAGTTTGATCGGGACTATCCTCACAGATACGCAGTATTTT	CASSLIGTILTDTQYF
TRBJ2-7	NA	few	TRBV5-1	TGCGCCAGCAGCCTTGGCGACACGTCCTACGAGCAGTACTTC	CASSLGDTSYEQYF
TRBJ2-1	TRBD2	few	TRBV28	TGTGCCAGCAGTTTACTAGCGGGAGTCCAGTTCTTC	CASSLLAGVQFF
TRBJ2-1	TRBD1	NA	TRBV7-8	TGTGCCAGCAGCCTCCGACAGGGGGCCTCCTACAATGAGCAGTTCTTC	CASSLRQGASYNEQFF
TRBJ2-7	NA	few	TRBV5-4	TGTGCCAGCAGCCTCACAGGGATGTTAACCTACGAGCAGTACTTC	CASSLTGMLTYEQYF
TRBJ2-1	TRBD2	few	TRBV20-1	TGCAGTGCTAGAGATGGCGGGAGAATTTACAATGAGCAGTTCTTC	CSARDGGRIYNEQFF
TRBJ2-1	TRBD2	NA	TRBV6-2/TRBV6-3	TGTGCCAGCCGACTAGCGGGAGAGCAGTTCTTC	CASRLAGEQFF
TRBJ2-1	TRBD1	NA	TRBV6-1	TGTGCCAGCTACCCCAACAGGGGGCGCGGGAATGAGCAGTTCTTC	CASYPNRGRGNEQFF
TRBJ2-7	NA	few	TRBV18	TGTGCCAGCTCACCCCTACAACAGGGTAATTACGAGCAGTACTTC	CASSPLQQGNYEQYF
TRBJ2-1	TRBD2	NA	TRBV3-1	TGTGCCAGCAGCCAAGTAGGCCTAGCGGGTTACAATGAGCAGTTCTTC	CASSQVGLAGYNEQFF
TRBJ2-7	NA	NA	TRBV4-1	TGCGCCAGCAGCCAAAAACAGGGTATCGAGCAGTACTTC	CASSQKQGIEQYF
TRBJ2-1	TRBD2	NA	TRBV2	TGTGCCAGCAGAGCCACCCGGGGGGGAAGGAGCAATGAGCAGTTCTTC	CASRATRGGRSNEQFF
TRBJ2-2	NA	NA	TRBV4-1	TGCGCCAGCAGCCAAGATTCCCCCCCGCTTAACACCGGGGAGCTGTTTTTT	CASSQDSPPLNTGELFF
TRBJ1-2	NA	many	TRBV14	TGTGCCAGCAGCCAAGATGGTCCAGGGGAAGTTTATGGCTACACCTTC	CASSQDGPGEVYGYTF
TRBJ2-7	NA	NA	TRBV4-2	TGTGCCAGCAGCCAAGGAGTCTTCAAGGGAGGAAGCTCCTACGAGCAGTACTTC	CASSQGVFKGGSSYEQYF
TRBJ2-2	NA	NA	TRBV6-2/TRBV6-3	TGTGCCAGCAGTTATGTCGGCGGTAACACCGGGGAGCTGTTTTTT	CASSYVGGNTGELFF
TRBJ2-1	NA	NA	TRBV6-2/TRBV6-3	TGTGCCAGCAGACAAGGATGGGTTGAGCAGTTCTTC	CASRQGWVEQFF
TRBJ2-2	NA	few	TRBV7-8	TGTGCCAGCAGCCCCCCCCGGGGCAGGGGATTCGTAGTTTCCGGGGAGCTGTTTTTT	CASSPPRGRGFVVSGELFF
TRBJ2-5	NA	few	TRBV18	TGTGCCAGCTCACGTACAGGGCGGGAGACCCAGTACTTC	CASSRTGRETQYF
TRBJ2-7	NA	NA	TRBV29-1	TGCAGCGTTGTCACCTACGAGCAGTACTTC	CSVVTYEQYF
TRBJ2-1	NA	many	TRBV28	TGTGCCAGCAGTTTATGGGGAGGGGGCAATGAGCAGTTCTTC	CASSLWGGGNEQFF
TRBJ2-7	TRBD1	few	TRBV20-1	TGCAGTGCCAACGGACAGGACTACGAGCAGTACTTC	CSANGQDYEQYF
TRBJ1-5	TRBD1	once	TRBV6-2/TRBV6-3	TGTGCCAGCAGTAACCCTTCAGGGGGCGCGCCCCAGCCCCAGCATTTT	CASSNPSGGAPQPQHF